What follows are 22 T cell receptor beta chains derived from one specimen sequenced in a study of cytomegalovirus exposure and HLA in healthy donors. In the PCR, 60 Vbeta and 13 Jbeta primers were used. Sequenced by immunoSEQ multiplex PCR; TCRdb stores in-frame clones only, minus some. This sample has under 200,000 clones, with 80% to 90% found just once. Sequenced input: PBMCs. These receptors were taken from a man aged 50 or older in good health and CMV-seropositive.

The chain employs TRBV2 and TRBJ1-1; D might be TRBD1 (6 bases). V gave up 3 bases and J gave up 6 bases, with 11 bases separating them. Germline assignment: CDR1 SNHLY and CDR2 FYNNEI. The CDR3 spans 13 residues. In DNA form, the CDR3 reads TGTGCCAGCAGTGAGAGGGGGTTGGCTGAAGCTTTCTTT. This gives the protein CASSERGLAEAFF.

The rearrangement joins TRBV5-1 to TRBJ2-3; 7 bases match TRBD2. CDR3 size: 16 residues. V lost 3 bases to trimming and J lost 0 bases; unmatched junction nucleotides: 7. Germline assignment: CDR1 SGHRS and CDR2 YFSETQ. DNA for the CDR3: TGCGCCAGCAGCTCCCCCAGCGGGACTAGCACAGATACGCAGTATTTT. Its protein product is CASSSPSGTSTDTQYF.

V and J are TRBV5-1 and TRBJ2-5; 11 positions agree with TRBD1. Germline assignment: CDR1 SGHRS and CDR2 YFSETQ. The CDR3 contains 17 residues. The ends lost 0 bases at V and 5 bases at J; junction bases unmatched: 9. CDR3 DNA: TGCGCCAGCAGCTTGGTTCCGGGACAGGGGGACCTGGAGACCCAGTACTTC. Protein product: CASSLVPGQGDLETQYF. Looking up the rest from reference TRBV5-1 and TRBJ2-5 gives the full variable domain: KAGVTQTPRYLIKTRGQQVTLSCSPISGHRSVSWYQQTPGQGLQFLFEYFSETQRNKGNFPGRFSGRQFSNSRSEMNVSTLELGDSALYLCASSLVPGQGDLETQYFGPGTRLLVL.

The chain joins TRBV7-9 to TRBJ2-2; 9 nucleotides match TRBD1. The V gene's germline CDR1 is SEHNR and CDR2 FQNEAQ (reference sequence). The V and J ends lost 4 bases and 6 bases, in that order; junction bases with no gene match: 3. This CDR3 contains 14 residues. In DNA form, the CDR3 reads TGTGCCAGCAGCTCCCGACAGGGGGCCGGGGAGCTGTTTTTT. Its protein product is CASSSRQGAGELFF.

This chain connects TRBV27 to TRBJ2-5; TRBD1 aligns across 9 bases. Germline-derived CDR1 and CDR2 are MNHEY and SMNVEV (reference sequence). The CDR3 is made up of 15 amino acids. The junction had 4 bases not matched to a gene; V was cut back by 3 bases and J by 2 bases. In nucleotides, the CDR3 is TGTGCCAGCAGTTTGACAGGGGGTCTACAAGAGACCCAGTACTTC. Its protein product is CASSLTGGLQETQYF.

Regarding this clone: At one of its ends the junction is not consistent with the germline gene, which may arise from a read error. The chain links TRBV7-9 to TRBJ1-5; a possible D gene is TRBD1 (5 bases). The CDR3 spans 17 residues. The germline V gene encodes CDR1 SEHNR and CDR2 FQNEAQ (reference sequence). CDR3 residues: CSSSYVMSGLSNQPQHF. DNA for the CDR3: TGTTCCAGCAGCTACGTCATGTCAGGGTTGAGCAATCAGCCCCAGCATTTT.

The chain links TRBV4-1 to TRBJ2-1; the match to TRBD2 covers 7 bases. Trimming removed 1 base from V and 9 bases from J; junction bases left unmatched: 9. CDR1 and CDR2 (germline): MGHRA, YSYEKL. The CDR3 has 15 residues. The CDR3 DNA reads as TGCGCCAGCAGCCAAGGCGGGGGATACGGGGGTGAGCAGTTCTTC. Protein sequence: CASSQGGGYGGEQFF.

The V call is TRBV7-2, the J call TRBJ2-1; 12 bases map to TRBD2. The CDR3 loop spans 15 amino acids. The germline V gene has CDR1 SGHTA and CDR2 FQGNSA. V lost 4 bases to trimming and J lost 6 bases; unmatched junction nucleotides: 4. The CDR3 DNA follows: TGTGCCAGCAGCTGGGCTAGCGGGGGGGCCAATGAGCAGTTCTTC. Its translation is CASSWASGGANEQFF.

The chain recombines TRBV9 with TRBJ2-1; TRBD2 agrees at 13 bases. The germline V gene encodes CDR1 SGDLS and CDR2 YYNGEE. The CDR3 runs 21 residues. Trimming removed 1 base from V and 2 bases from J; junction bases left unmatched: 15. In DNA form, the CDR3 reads TGTGCCAGCAGCGTAAGAGATGGACTAGCGGGAGTTCAAAAGGCCTACAATGAGCAGTTCTTC. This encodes CASSVRDGLAGVQKAYNEQFF.

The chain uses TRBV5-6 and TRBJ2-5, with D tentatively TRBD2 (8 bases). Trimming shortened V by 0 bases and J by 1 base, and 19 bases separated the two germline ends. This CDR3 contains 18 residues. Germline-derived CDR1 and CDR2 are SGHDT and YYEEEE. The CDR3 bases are TGTGCCAGCAGCTTGGACTTAGCGGGACAGCCCCTCCAAGAGACCCAGTACTTC. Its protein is CASSLDLAGQPLQETQYF.

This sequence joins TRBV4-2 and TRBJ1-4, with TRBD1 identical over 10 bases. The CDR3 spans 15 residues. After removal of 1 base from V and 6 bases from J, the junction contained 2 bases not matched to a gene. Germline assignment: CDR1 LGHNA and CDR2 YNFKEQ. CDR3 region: CASSQATGGYEKLFF. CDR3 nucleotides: TGTGCCAGCAGCCAAGCGACAGGGGGCTATGAAAAACTGTTTTTT.

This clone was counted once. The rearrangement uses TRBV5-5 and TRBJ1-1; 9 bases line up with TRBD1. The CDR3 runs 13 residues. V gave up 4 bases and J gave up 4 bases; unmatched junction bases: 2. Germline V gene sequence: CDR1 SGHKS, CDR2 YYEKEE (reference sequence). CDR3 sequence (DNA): TGTGCCAGCAGCCCACAGGGGGCCACTGAAGCTTTCTTT. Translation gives CASSPQGATEAFF.

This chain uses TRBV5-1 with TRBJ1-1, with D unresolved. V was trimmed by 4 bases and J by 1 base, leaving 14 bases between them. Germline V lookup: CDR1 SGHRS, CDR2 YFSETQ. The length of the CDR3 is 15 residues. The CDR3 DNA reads TGCGCCAGCAGCCCGGGCCCTGCGGGGAACACTGAAGCTTTCTTT. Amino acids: CASSPGPAGNTEAFF.

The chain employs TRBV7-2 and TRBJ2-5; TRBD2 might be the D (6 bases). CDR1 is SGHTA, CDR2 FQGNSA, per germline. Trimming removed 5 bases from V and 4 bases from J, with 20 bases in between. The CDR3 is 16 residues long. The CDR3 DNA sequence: TGTGCCAGCAGCAGCCGGGGCCAGCTCGGGGGAGAGACCCAGTACTTC. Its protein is CASSSRGQLGGETQYF.

CDR3 region: CASSGALTSGRYNEQFF. CDR3 in DNA: TGTGCCAGCAGTGGGGCCCTAACTAGCGGGAGGTACAATGAGCAGTTCTTC. V usage is TRBV6-1 and J usage is TRBJ2-1, with 12 positions matching TRBD2. With 4 bases clipped from V and 4 bases from J, the junction kept 8 bases outside the gene matches. The CDR3 is 17 amino acids. Germline V lookup: CDR1 MNHNS, CDR2 SASEGT.

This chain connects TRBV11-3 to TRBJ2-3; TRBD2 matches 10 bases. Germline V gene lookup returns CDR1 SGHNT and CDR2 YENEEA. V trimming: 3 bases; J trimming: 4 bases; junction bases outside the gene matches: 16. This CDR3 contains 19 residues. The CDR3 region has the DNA TGTGCCAGCAGCTTTTCGGGATGGGCTAGCGGGAGAAGCGCAGATACGCAGTATTTT. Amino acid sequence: CASSFSGWASGRSADTQYF.

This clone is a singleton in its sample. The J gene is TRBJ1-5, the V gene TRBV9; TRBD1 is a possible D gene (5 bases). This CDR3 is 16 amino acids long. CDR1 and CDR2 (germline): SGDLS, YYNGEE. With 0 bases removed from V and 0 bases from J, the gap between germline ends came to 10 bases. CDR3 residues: CASSVGPDSSNQPQHF. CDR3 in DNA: TGTGCCAGCAGCGTAGGACCCGACAGTAGCAATCAGCCCCAGCATTTT.

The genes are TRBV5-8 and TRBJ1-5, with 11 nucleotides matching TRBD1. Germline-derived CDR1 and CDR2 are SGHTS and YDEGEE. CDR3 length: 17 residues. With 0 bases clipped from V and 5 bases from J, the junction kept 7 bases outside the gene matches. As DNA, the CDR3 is TGTGCCAGCAGCTTGGAGTATAGGACAGGGGGCCATCAGCCCCAGCATTTT. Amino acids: CASSLEYRTGGHQPQHF.

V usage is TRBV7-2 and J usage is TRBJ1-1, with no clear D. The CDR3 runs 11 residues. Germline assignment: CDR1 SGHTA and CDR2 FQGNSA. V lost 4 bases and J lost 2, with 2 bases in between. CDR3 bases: TGTGCCAGCAGCTCTAACACTGAAGCTTTCTTT. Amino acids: CASSSNTEAFF.

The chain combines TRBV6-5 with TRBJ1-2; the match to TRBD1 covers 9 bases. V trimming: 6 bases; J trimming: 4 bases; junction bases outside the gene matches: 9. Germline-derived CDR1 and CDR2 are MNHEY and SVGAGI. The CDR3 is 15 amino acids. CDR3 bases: TGTGCCAGCAGACCCGACAGGGGGGACGGCTATGGCTACACCTTC. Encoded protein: CASRPDRGDGYGYTF.

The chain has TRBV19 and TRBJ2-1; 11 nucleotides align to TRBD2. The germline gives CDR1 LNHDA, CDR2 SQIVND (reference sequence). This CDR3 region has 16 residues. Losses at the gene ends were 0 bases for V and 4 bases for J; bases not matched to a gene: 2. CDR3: CASSIEGTSGYNEQFF. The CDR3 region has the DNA TGTGCCAGTAGTATAGAGGGGACTAGCGGTTACAATGAGCAGTTCTTC.

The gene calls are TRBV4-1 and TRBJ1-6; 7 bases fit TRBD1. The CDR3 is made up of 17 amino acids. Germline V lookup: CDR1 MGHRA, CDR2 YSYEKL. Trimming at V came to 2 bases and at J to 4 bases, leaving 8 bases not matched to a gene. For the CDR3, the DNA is TGCGCCAGCAGCCAAATGGAGGGGGCTTCATATAATTCACCCCTCCACTTT. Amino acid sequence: CASSQMEGASYNSPLHF.